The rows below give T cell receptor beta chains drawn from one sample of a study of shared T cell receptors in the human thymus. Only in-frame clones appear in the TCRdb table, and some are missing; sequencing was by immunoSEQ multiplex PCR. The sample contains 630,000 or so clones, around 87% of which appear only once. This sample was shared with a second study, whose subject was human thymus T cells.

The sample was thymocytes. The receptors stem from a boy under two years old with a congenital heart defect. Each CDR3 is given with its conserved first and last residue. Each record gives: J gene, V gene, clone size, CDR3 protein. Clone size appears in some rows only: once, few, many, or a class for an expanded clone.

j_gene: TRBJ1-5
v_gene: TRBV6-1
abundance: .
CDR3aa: CASSEGSGLYQPQHF

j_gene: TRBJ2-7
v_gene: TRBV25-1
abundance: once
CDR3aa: CASSEYSGKQYF

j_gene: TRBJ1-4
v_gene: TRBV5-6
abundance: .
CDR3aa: CASSLGTGTNEKLFF

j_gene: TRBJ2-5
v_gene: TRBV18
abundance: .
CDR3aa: CASSPTRETQYF

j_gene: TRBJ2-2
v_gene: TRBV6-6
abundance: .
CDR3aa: CASSATGELFF

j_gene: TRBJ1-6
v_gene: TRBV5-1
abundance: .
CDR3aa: CASSFTNAYNSPLHF

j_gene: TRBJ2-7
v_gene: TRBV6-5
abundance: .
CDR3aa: CASSSAGAPTYEQYF

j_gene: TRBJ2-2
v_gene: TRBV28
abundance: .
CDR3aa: CASTDLGLAGRNTGELFF

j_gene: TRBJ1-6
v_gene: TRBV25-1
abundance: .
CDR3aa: CASSPNGTGTHNSPLHF

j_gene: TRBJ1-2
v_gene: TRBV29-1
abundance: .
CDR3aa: CSASQGQDYGYTF

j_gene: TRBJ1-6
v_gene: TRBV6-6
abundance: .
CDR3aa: CASSYLHRANSPLHF

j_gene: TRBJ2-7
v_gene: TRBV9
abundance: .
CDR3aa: CASSVAGVAYEQYF

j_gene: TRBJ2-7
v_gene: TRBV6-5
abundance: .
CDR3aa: CASSYSGGTGNYEQYF

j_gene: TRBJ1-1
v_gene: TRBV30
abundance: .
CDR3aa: CAWSFRGSEAFF

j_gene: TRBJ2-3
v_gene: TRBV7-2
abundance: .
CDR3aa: CASSPSGWRGAQYF

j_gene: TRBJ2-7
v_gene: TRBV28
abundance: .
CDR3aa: CASSFEWVSLAGGLSYEQYF

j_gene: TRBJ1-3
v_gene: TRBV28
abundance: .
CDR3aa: CASTPPGGRTGNTIYF

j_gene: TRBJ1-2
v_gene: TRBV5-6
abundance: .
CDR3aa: CASSTSPGLRFIGYTF

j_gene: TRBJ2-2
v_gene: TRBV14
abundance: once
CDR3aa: CTSSQEAGANTGELFF

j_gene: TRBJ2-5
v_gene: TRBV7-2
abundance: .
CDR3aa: CASSLRGLGIGHQETQYF

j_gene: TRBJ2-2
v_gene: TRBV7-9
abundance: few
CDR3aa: CASSSGQGDTGELFF

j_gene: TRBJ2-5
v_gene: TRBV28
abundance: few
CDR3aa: CASSPAGVRQETQYF

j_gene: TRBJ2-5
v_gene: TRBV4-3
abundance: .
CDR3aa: CASSQEQDTQETQYF

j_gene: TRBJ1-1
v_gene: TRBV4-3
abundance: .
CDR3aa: CASSLDPYDTEAFF

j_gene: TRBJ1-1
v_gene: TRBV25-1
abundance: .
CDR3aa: CASSKNKPGQNTEAFF

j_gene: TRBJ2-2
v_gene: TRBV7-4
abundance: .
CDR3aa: CATPGANTGELFF

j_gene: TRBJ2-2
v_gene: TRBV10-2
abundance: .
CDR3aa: CAGGDRGDSANTGELFF

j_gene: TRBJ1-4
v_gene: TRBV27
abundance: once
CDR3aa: CASSYNGATNEKLFF

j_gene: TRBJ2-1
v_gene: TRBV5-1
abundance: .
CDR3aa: CASSFRLAGGPNNEQFF

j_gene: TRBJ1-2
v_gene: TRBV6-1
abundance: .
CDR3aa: CASSEAGRGQGDF

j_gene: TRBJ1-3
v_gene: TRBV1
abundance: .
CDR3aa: CTSREVGNTIYF

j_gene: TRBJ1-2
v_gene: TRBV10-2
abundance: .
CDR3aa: CASSEVRNYGYTF

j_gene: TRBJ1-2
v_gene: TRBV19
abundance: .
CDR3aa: CASTPNPGTDHGYTF

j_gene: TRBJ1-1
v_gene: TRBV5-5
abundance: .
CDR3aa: CASSSGTDNTEAFF

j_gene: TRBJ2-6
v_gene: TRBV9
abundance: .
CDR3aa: CASSVPYTGAGANVLTF

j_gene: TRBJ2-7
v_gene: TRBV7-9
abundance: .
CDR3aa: CASSLFLSRTGNEQYF

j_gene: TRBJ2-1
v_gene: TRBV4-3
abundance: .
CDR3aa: CASSQAPRVGGLGEQFF

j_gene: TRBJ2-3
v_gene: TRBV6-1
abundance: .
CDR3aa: CASMGQGSADTQYF

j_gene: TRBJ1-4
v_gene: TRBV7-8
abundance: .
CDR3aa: CASSQGTGNEKLFF

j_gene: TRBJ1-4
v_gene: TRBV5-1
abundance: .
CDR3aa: CASSLELGLRNEKLFF

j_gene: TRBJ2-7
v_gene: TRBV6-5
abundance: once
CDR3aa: CASSYGGIYEQYF

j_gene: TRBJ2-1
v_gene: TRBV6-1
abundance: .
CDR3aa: CASTAFFGEQFF

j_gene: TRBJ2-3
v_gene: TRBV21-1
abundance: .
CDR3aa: CASSKDGLAGDTDTQYF

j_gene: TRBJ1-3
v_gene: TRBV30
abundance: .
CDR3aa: CARRDRVGGNTIYF

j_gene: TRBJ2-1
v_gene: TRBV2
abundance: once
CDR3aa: CASSELAGVLDYNEQFF

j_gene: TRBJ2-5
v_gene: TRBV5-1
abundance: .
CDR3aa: CATRASGGHGETQYF

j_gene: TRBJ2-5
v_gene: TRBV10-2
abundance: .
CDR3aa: CASRGGAGVETQYF

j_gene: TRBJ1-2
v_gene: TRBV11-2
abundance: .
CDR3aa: CASSLANCRSDPSYGYTF

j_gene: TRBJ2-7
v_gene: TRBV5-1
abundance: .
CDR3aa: CASSRGTTTGTYEQYF

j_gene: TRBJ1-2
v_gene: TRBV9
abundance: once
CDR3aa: CASSTQTGVGYGYTF

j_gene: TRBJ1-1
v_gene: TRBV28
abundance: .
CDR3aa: CASEQRGNTEAFF

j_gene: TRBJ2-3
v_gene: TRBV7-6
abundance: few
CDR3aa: CASSLAGLTDTQYF

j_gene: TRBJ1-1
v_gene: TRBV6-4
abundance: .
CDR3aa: CASSDSNLQILNTEAFF

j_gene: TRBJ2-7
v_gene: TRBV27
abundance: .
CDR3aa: CASSLGDEQYF

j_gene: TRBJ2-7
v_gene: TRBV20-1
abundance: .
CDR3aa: CSDKERDEQYF

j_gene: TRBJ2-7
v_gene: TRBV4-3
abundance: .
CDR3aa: CASSQDGDSGPYEQYF

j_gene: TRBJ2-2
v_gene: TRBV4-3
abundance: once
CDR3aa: CASSQLTDRVYIDTGELFF

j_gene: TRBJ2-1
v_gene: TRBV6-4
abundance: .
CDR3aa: CASSEGLAGRNEQFF

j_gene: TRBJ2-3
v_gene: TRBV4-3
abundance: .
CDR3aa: CASSQAGRSTDTQYF